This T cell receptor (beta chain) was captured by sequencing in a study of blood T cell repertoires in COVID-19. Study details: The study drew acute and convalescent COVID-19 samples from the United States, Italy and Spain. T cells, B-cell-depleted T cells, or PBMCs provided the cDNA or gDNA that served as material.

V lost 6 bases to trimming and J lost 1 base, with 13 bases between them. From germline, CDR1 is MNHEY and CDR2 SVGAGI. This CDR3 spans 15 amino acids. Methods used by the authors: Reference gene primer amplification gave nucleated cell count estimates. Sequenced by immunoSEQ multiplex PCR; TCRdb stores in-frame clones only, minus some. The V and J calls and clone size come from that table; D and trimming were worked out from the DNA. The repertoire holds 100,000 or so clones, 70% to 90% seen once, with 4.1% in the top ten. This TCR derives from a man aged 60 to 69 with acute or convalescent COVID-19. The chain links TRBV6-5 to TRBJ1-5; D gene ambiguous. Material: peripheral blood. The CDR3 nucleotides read TGTGCCAGCAGGCTTACCCTGGCAAGCAATCAGCCCCAGCATTTT. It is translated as CASRLTLASNQPQHF.